This paragraph covers one T cell receptor beta chain sequence. The method was immunoSEQ multiplex PCR; TCRdb's version includes in-frame clones alone and lacks a portion of them. Here the sample spans 60,000 to 75,000 clones, about 87% being singletons. This specimen comes from a study of control samples from healthy donors and cancer patients. This CDR3 comprises 14 residues. In germline, CDR1 is SGHAT, CDR2 FQNNGV. Trimming left V 1 base short and J 1 base short, with 7 bases between. The chain carries TRBV11-2 and TRBJ1-1; D ambiguous. The sequence was collected from a man aged 45-65 years in good health. The source material was blood. CDR3 DNA sequence: TGTGCCAGCAGCTTAGGGTCGGGGAACACTGAAGCTTTCTTT. Translating gives CASSLGSGNTEAFF.